Listed below are T cell receptor beta chains from one sample, sequenced in a study of blood T cell repertoires in COVID-19. Assay: immunoSEQ multiplex PCR; the TCRdb copy retains only in-frame clones and omits some. The repertoire holds about 69,000 clones, with 84% as singletons. The sequenced material came from peripheral blood. These receptor sequences come from a man in his forties or fifties with COVID-19, enrolled during active disease. CDR3s include the opening cysteine and the closing phenylalanine or tryptophan. D genes are given only for firm matches. Rows may omit the clone size; those that give it use once, few, many or a size class.

V gene	clone size	J gene	D gene	CDR3 protein	CDR3 DNA
TRBV3-1/TRBV3-2	-	TRBJ1-5	-	CASSQDMGHHRGHQPQHF	TGTGCCAGCAGCCAAGATATGGGACACCACCGAGGACATCAGCCCCAGCATTTT
TRBV29-1	-	TRBJ2-5	-	CSVDRGRRETQYF	TGCAGCGTTGATCGGGGTCGGCGGGAGACCCAGTACTTC
TRBV12-3/TRBV12-4	-	TRBJ1-3	-	CASSLGRVDTIYF	TGTGCCAGCAGTTTAGGCAGGGTCGACACCATATATTTT
TRBV7-6	-	TRBJ2-7	TRBD2	CASSLGAAGGKYEQYF	TGTGCCAGCAGCTTAGGGGCAGCGGGGGGGAAATACGAGCAGTACTTC
TRBV7-2	-	TRBJ2-4	TRBD1	CASSLEGQGSGSKNIQYF	TGTGCCAGCAGCTTAGAGGGACAGGGGAGCGGGTCCAAAAACATTCAGTACTTC
TRBV3-1/TRBV3-2	-	TRBJ1-2	TRBD1	CASSRTGEGGYTF	TGTGCCAGCAGCCGGACAGGGGAGGGTGGCTACACCTTC
TRBV27	-	TRBJ2-4	TRBD2	CASSLEERGALYF	TGTGCCAGCAGTTTAGAGGAGCGGGGGGCCCTGTACTTC
TRBV4-1	few	TRBJ1-2	TRBD1	CASSQTPRDRGHWGYGYTF	TGCGCCAGCAGCCAAACCCCCCGGGACAGGGGGCACTGGGGCTATGGCTACACCTTC
TRBV7-9	-	TRBJ1-1	TRBD1	CASREGTAGEAFF	TGTGCCAGCAGGGAAGGGACAGCAGGTGAAGCTTTCTTT
TRBV2	few	TRBJ1-1	-	CASSEVDSLEAFF	TGTGCCAGCAGTGAAGTTGACTCACTAGAAGCTTTCTTT
TRBV4-1	-	TRBJ1-2	-	CASSHDSEFYGYTF	TGCGCCAGCAGCCATGACAGCGAATTCTATGGCTACACCTTC
TRBV27	-	TRBJ2-1	TRBD1	CASRVGGMRQFF	TGTGCCAGCAGAGTAGGGGGCATGAGGCAGTTCTTC
TRBV6-5	-	TRBJ2-2	-	CASTLTVTGELFF	TGTGCCAGCACCTTGACAGTTACCGGGGAGCTGTTTTTT
TRBV2	-	TRBJ1-1	TRBD1	CASSPTGGNTEAFF	TGTGCCAGCAGTCCGACAGGGGGGAACACTGAAGCTTTCTTT
TRBV2	-	TRBJ1-2	-	CASSPRVEYGYTF	TGTGCCAGCAGCCCGCGGGTTGAGTATGGCTACACCTTC
TRBV13	once	TRBJ2-2	TRBD1	CASSTMTGGPGELFF	TGTGCCAGCAGTACGATGACAGGGGGCCCCGGGGAGCTGTTTTTT
TRBV7-9	-	TRBJ2-3	-	CASSRRGQLGTDTQYF	TGTGCCAGCAGCCGCAGGGGCCAACTGGGCACAGATACGCAGTATTTT
TRBV12-3/TRBV12-4	-	TRBJ1-1	-	CASSRGGNTEAFF	TGTGCCAGCAGTCGGGGGGGGAACACTGAAGCTTTCTTT
TRBV25-1	-	TRBJ1-5	TRBD1	CASSETGGWQPQHF	TGTGCCAGCAGTGAAACAGGGGGTTGGCAGCCCCAGCATTTT
TRBV27	-	TRBJ1-1	-	CASSLSPPGAFF	TGTGCCAGCAGTTTATCTCCCCCGGGGGCTTTCTTT
TRBV21-1	-	TRBJ1-1	-	CASSNRRQGRGAFF	TGTGCCAGCAGCAATAGAAGACAGGGAAGGGGAGCTTTCTTT
TRBV19	once	TRBJ2-1	-	CASSPQTSEQFF	TGTGCCAGTAGTCCTCAAACGAGTGAGCAGTTCTTC
TRBV6-5	once	TRBJ1-2	-	CASSYNRQGGARGYTF	TGTGCCAGCAGTTACAATCGGCAGGGTGGCGCCAGAGGCTACACCTTC
TRBV19	-	TRBJ1-2	-	CASMDSLADYGYTF	TGTGCCAGTATGGACAGCCTAGCGGACTATGGCTACACCTTC
TRBV7-7	-	TRBJ2-5	TRBD1	CASSLGTGRRETQYF	TGTGCCAGCAGCTTAGGGACAGGGCGGCGGGAGACCCAGTACTTC
TRBV2	-	TRBJ1-6	TRBD1	CASSETGYSPLHF	TGTGCCAGCAGCGAGACAGGGTATTCACCCCTCCACTTT
TRBV4-2	-	TRBJ1-2	TRBD1	CASSQAGQGRNYGYTF	TGTGCCAGCAGCCAAGCCGGACAGGGAAGGAACTATGGCTACACCTTC